The source of this T cell receptor (beta chain) is a study of blood T cells in healthy people across ages (dated by TCRdb to between 2014 and 2016). Study-wide context: In model experiments, roughly one uniquely barcoded TCR beta cDNA molecule per two T cells was captured by template switching. Four age groups were formed from the donors: young (average approximately 15 years), middle-aged (roughly 38), aged (approximately 60) and long-lived (less than 85). For two donors (one aged 18 to 30 and one aged 80 or older), the study analyzed two additional independent replicas of 1 million unique cDNA reads from the same blood draw. To track age-related changes in TCR beta repertoire diversity, the study relied on deep sequencing normalized with unique cDNA molecular identifiers. Donors of different ages were randomly distributed across sequencing lanes to avoid experimental bias. Points the paper makes about the study in general: Donor CMV infection status was unknown, potentially confounding age-related changes in expanded clonotypes. Estimates of total diversity based on one million sequenced T cells were regarded as lower bounds and as underestimates. Since profiling was done on bulk unsorted PBMCs, naive and antigen-experienced compartments could not be conclusively compared. Compared with the aged group, the long-lived group had more naive CD4+ T cells, fewer expanded clones and increased TCR diversity, suggesting age selection. Observed TCR beta diversity correlated strongly with the percentage of naive T cells measured by flow cytometry. As age increased, observed TCR beta diversity per million T cells dropped in a roughly linear way, and a significant reduction was already evident by age 40.

Note on this clonotype: The clone's antigen remains unknown. Germline and junction disagree at one end, which may indicate a read error.

The donors were roughly 39 Caucasian individuals from Russia, aged roughly 6 to 100 years, who were systemically healthy. Each donor gave 9 to 10 milliliters of peripheral blood, collected into EDTA-treated Vacutainer tubes. Ficoll-Paque density-gradient centrifugation was used to isolate PBMCs, with at least 6.5 million obtained per sample. Trizol reagent was used to extract total RNA from PBMCs, with at least 5.5 micrograms per sample. For every donor, an aliquot of PBMCs went through flow cytometry to measure the percentages of naive CD45RAhigh/CD27high T cells. Taken from cysteine to phenylalanine, the CDR3 has 13 residues. Just CDR3 DNA is preserved here, 39 bases in frame from base 1. Libraries were made using 5' RACE. The sequencer was an Illumina HiSeq 2500. A second PCR of roughly 6 to 11 cycles was run with a J-beta primer mix and a sample-barcoded 5' primer. A template-switch 5' adaptor carrying 12 random nucleotides introduced a unique molecular identifier onto each TCR beta cDNA molecule. Each sample yielded at least 3 million CDR3-containing paired-end reads. The Mint cDNA synthesis kit, primed by a TRBC-specific oligonucleotide, was used to synthesize first-strand cDNA from all RNA. Following uracil-DNA glycosylase treatment, all cDNA underwent a first 18-cycle PCR with the universal primers M1SS and BC2_uni_R. The paper's data handling went like this. For normalization, 1 million high-quality reads were randomly selected from each sample, with every read carrying a distinct molecular identifier. Instead of being binned into consensus sequences, reads that shared molecular identifiers were thrown out. CDR3 identification, clonotype clustering and error correction used MiTCR with a Q25 quality threshold and the strictest error-elimination algorithm. Lower-bound total TCR beta diversity was estimated with a nonparametric unseen species model using Euler transformation. The public reads were quality trimmed at Q25 with fastp and then assembled into clones with MiXCR by TCRdb, keeping productive beta chains. A single entry per CDR3 protein holds the most common genes and DNA from its merged rows. TCRdb, not the original authors, processed these V and J calls. The sample table contains about 830,000 distinct CDR3 sequences; only one count was recorded for roughly 50% of them. About 20% of the sample rests with the top ten.

Sequenced sample: blood. The chain links TRBV12-3 or TRBV12-4 with TRBJ1-1, with no confidently assigned D gene. The source of this sequence is a man under 40 in good health. The DNA sequence reads TGTGCCAGCAGTGTAGCTTCTAACACTGAAGCTTTCTTT. It translates as CASSVASNTEAFF.